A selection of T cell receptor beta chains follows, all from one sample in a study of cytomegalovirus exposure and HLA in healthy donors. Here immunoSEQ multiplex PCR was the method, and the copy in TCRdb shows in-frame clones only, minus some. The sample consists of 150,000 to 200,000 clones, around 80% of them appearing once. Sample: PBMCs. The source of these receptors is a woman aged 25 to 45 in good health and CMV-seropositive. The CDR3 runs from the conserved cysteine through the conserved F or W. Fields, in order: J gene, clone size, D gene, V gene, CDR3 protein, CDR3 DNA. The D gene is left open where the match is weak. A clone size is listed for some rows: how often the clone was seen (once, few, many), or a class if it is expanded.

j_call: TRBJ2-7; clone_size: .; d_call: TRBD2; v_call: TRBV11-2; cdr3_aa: CASPPGEGIAYEQYF; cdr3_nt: TGTGCCAGCCCACCGGGGGAGGGAATCGCCTACGAGCAGTACTTC
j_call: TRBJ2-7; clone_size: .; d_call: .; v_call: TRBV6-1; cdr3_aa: CASSDEGQYF; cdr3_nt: TGTGCCAGCAGTGACGAGGGGCAGTACTTC
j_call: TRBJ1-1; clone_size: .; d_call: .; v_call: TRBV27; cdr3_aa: CASSLVGQNTEAFF; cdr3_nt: TGTGCCAGCAGTTTGGTGGGGCAGAACACTGAAGCTTTCTTT
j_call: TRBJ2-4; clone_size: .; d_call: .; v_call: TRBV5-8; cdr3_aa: CASSPGTKNIQYF; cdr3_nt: TGTGCCAGCAGCCCAGGGACCAAAAACATTCAGTACTTC
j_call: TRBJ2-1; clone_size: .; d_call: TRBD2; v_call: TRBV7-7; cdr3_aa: CASSPGLAGDSDEQFF; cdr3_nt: TGTGCCAGCAGCCCAGGGCTAGCGGGAGATTCAGATGAGCAGTTCTTC
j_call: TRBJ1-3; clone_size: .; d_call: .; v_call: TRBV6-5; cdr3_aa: CASRDPGQVWGTIYF; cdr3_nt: TGTGCCAGCAGAGACCCGGGACAAGTTTGGGGCACCATATATTTT
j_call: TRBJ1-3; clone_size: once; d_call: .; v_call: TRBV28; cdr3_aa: CASSVPGQTISGNTIYF; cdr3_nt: TGTGCCAGCAGTGTCCCCGGACAGACTATTTCTGGAAACACCATATATTTT
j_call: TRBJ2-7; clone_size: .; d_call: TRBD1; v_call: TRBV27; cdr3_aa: CASSPGTGLDEQYF; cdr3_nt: TGTGCCAGCAGCCCCGGGACAGGGCTTGACGAGCAGTACTTC
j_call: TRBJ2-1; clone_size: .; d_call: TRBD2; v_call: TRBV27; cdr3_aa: CASSLGTSGSNEQFF; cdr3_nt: TGTGCCAGCAGTCTAGGGACTAGCGGGAGCAATGAGCAGTTCTTC
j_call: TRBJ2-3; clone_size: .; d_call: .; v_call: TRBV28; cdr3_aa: CASSLRDGNRVDTQYF; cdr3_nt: TGTGCCAGCAGTCTACGGGACGGAAACAGGGTGGATACGCAGTATTTT
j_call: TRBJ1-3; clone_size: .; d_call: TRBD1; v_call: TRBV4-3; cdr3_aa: CASSQGLTGRSGNTIYF; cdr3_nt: TGCGCCAGCAGCCAAGGTTTGACAGGGCGCTCTGGAAACACCATATATTTT
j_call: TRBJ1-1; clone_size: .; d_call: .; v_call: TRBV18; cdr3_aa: CASSPLPGGKNTEAFF; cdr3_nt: TGTGCCAGCTCACCGCTTCCGGGAGGAAAGAACACTGAAGCTTTCTTT
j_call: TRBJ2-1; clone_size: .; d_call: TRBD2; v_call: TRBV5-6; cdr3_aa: CASTRLWTSGSLSYNEQFF; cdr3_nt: TGTGCCAGCACCCGGCTCTGGACTAGCGGTAGTCTCTCCTACAATGAGCAGTTCTTC
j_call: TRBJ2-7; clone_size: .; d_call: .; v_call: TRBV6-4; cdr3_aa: CASSEAGNPYEQYF; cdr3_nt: TGTGCCAGCAGTGAGGCGGGGAACCCCTACGAGCAGTACTTC
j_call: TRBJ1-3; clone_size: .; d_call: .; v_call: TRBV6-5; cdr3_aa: CASSLSGNSGNTIYF; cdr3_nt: TGTGCCAGCAGTTTGTCCGGGAACTCTGGAAACACCATATATTTT
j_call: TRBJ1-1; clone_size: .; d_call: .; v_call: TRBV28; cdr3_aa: CASSWSKGGVDTEAFF; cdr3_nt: TGTGCCAGCAGTTGGTCGAAAGGGGGGGTCGACACTGAAGCTTTCTTT
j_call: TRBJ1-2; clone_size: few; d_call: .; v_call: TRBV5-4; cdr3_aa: CASSLGTDYGYTF; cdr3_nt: TGTGCCAGCAGCTTGGGGACTGATTATGGCTACACCTTC
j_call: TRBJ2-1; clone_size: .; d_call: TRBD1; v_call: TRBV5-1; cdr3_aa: CASSRAGTGVYEQFF; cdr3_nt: TGCGCCAGCAGCAGGGCCGGGACAGGGGTTTATGAGCAGTTCTTC
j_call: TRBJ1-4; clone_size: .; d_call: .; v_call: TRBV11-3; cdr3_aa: CASSQGGLGNEKLFF; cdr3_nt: TGTGCCAGCAGCCAAGGGGGTTTGGGGAATGAAAAACTGTTTTTT
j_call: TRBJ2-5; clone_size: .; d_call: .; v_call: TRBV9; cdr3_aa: CASSATLEETQYF; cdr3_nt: TGTGCCAGCAGCGCAACATTGGAGGAGACCCAGTACTTC
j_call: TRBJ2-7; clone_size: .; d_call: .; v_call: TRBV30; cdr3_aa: CAWTTGTTYEQYF; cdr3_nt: TGTGCCTGGACTACCGGGACAACCTACGAGCAGTACTTC
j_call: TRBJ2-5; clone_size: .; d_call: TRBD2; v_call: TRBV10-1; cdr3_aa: CASRANPGLAGEEEETQYF; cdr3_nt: TGCGCCAGCAGAGCAAACCCGGGACTAGCGGGAGAAGAGGAGGAGACCCAGTACTTC
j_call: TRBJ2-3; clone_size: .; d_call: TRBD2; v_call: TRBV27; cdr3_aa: CASSGTSASDTQYF; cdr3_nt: TGTGCCAGCAGTGGGACTAGCGCTTCAGATACGCAGTATTTT
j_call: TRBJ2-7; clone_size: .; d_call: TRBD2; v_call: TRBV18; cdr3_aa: CASSPGASGSPHF; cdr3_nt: TGTGCCAGCTCACCAGGGGCTAGCGGTAGCCCGCACTTC
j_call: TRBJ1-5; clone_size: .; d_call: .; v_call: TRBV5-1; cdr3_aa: CASSLAGGSNQPQHF; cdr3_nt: TGCGCCAGCAGCTTGGCCGGCGGTAGCAATCAGCCCCAGCATTTT
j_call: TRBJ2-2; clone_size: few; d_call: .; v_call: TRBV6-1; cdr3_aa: CASSRGKVNTGELFF; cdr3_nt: TGTGCCAGCAGCAGGGGCAAAGTTAACACCGGGGAGCTGTTTTTT
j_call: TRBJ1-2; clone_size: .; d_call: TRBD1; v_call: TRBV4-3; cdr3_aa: CASSQDRATGGVYGYTF; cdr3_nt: TGCGCCAGCAGCCAAGATCGGGCCACAGGGGGAGTCTATGGCTACACCTTC
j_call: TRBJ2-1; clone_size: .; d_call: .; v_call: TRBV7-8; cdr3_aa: CASSIASVGEQFF; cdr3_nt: TGTGCCAGCAGCATCGCTAGCGTGGGTGAGCAGTTCTTC
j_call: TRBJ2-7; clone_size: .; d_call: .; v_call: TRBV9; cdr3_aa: CASSDPKDTPSPREQYF; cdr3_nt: TGTGCCAGCAGCGATCCTAAGGACACCCCCAGCCCTCGGGAGCAGTACTTC
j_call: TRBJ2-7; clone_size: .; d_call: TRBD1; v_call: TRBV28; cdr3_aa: CATWTGVEQYF; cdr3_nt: TGTGCCACCTGGACAGGGGTCGAGCAGTACTTC
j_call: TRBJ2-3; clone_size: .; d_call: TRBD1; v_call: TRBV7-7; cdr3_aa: CASSPTGWTDTQYF; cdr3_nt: TGTGCCAGCAGCCCGACAGGGTGGACAGATACGCAGTATTTT
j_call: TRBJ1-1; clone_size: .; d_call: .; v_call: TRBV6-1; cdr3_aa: CASSGGQYMNTEAFF; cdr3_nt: TGTGCCAGCAGCGGCGGACAGTACATGAACACTGAAGCTTTCTTT
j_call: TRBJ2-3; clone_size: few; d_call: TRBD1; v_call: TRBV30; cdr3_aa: CACLWDSQADTQYF; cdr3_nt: TGTGCCTGTCTCTGGGACAGCCAAGCGGATACGCAGTATTTT
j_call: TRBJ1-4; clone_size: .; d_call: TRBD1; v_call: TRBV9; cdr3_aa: CASSTRTGGDEKLFF; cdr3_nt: TGTGCCAGCAGCACCCGGACAGGGGGAGATGAAAAACTGTTTTTT
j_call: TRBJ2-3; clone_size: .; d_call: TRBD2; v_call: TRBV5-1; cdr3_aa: CASSSAGTSSDTQYF; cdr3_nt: TGCGCCAGCAGCTCCGCCGGGACTAGCTCAGATACGCAGTATTTT
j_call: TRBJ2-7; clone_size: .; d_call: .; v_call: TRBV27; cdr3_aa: CAIWGAYEQYF; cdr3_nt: TGTGCCATTTGGGGGGCCTACGAGCAGTACTTC
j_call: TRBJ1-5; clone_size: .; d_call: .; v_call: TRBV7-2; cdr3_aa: CASSSHTDQPQHF; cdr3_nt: TGTGCCAGCAGCTCCCATACTGATCAGCCCCAGCATTTT
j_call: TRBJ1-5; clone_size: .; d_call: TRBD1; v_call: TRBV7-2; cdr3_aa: CASSQTGQRVQPQHF; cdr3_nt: TGTGCCAGCAGCCAGACGGGACAGAGGGTTCAGCCCCAGCATTTT
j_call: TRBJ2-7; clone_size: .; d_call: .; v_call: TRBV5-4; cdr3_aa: CASSFADYEQYF; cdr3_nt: TGTGCCAGCAGCTTTGCAGATTACGAGCAGTACTTC
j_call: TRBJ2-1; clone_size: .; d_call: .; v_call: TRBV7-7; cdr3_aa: CASSVGTGYNEQFF; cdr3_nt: TGTGCCAGCAGCGTCGGGACTGGCTACAATGAGCAGTTCTTC
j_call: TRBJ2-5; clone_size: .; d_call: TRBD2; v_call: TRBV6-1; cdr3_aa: CASSTFLAEQETQYF; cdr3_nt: TGTGCCAGCAGTACATTTCTAGCGGAACAAGAGACCCAGTACTTC
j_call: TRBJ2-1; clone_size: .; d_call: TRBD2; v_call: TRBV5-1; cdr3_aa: CASSLYGAGGPSVDEQFF; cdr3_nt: TGCGCCAGCAGCTTATACGGAGCGGGAGGGCCAAGTGTGGATGAGCAGTTCTTC
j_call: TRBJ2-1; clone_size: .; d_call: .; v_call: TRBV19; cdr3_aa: CASSRGAGGSYNEQFF; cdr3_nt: TGTGCCAGTAGTAGGGGGGCAGGGGGCTCCTACAATGAGCAGTTCTTC
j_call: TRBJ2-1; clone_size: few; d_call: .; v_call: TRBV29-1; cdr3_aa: CSVSQGNNEQFF; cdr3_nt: TGCAGCGTTTCGCAGGGAAACAATGAGCAGTTCTTC